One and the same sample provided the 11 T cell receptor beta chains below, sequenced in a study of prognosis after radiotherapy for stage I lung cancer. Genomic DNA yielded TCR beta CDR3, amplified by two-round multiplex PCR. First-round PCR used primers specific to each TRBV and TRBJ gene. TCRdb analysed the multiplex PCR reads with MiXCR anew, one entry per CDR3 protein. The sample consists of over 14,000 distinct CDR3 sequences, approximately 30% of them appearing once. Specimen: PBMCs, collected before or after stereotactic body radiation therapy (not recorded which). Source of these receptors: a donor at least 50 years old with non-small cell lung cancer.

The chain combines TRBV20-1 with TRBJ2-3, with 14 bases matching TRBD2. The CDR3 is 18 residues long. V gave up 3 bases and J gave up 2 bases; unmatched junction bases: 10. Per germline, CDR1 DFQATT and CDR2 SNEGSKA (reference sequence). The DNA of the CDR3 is TGCAGTGCTAGTCCCAGGACTAGCGGGAGGAAGATCACAGATACGCAGTATTTT. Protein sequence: CSASPRTSGRKITDTQYF.

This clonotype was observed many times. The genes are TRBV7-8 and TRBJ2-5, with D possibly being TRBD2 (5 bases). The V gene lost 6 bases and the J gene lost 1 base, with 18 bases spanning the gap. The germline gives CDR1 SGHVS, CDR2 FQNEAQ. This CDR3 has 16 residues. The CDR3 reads CASRPDRGTSQETQYF. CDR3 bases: TGTGCCAGCAGACCGGACCGGGGAACCAGCCAAGAGACCCAGTACTTC.

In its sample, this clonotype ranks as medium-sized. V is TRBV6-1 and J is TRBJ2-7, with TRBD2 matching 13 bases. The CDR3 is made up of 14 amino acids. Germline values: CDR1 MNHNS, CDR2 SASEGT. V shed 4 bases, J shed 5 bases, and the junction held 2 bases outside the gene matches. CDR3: CASSGLAGGHEQYF. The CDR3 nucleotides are TGTGCCAGCAGTGGACTAGCGGGGGGCCACGAGCAGTACTTC.

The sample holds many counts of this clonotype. The CDR3 nucleotides read TGTGCCAGCAGCTCGCCAGGAGCGGAGTCTGGGGCCAACGTCCTGACTTTC. Encoded protein: CASSSPGAESGANVLTF. The chain recombines TRBV7-3 with TRBJ2-6; D may be TRBD2 (5 bases). V dropped 4 bases and J dropped 1 base, with 14 bases sitting between them. The CDR3 has 17 amino acids. The V gene's germline CDR1 is SGHTA and CDR2 FQGTGA. Looking up the rest from reference TRBV7-3 and TRBJ2-6 gives the full variable domain: GAGVSQTPSNKVTEKGKYVELRCDPISGHTALYWYRQSLGQGPEFLIYFQGTGAADDSGLPNDRFFAVRPEGSVSTLKIQRTERGDSAVYLCASSSPGAESGANVLTFGAGSRLTVL.

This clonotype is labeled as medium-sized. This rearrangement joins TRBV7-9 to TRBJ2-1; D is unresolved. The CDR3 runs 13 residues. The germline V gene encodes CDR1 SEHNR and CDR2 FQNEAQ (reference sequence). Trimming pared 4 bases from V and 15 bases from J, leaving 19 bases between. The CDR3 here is CASSSQSTAATFF. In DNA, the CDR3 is TGTGCCAGCAGCTCGCAGTCAACAGCCGCCACGTTCTTC.

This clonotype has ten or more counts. The CDR3 region is CASSLPGVSEQYF. The CDR3 nucleotides read TGTGCCAGCAGTCTCCCCGGGGTCAGCGAGCAGTACTTC. The chain links TRBV13 to TRBJ2-7, with a weak D call TRBD2 (5 bases). V was cut by 6 bases and J by 6 bases, with 15 bases left in between. Germline CDR1 PRHDT, CDR2 FYEKMQ (reference sequence). The CDR3 length is 13 residues. Full variable domain (remainder filled in from reference TRBV13 and TRBJ2-7): AAGVIQSPRHLIKEKRETATLKCYPIPRHDTVYWYQQGPGQDPQFLISFYEKMQSDKGSIPDRFSAQQFSDYHSELNMSSLELGDSALYFCASSLPGVSEQYFGPGTRLTVT.

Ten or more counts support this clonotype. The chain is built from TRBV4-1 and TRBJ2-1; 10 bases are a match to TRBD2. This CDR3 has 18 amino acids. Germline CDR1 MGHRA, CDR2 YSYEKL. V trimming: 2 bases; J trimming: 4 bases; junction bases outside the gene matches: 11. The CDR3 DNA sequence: TGCGCCAGCAGCCAACTGGGTATCATAGCGGGAGGATACAATGAGCAGTTCTTC. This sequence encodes CASSQLGIIAGGYNEQFF.

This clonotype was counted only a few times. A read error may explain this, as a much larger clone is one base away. The DNA for the CDR3 is TGCAGTGCGCAACAGGGGGCTTGTAGCAATCAGCCCCAGCATTTT. Translated: CSAQQGACSNQPQHF. This chain joins TRBV20-1 and TRBJ1-5, with 9 bases aligning to TRBD1. V lost 6 bases and J lost 0; bases outside the gene matches: 6. The CDR3 contains 15 residues. CDR1 is DFQATT, CDR2 SNEGSKA, per germline (reference sequence).

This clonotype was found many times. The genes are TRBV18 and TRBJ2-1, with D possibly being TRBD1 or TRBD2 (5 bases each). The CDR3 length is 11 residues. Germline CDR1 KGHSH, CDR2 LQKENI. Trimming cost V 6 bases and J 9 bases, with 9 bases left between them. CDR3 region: CASSGTFEQFF. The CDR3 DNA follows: TGTGCCAGCTCTGGGACGTTTGAGCAGTTCTTC.

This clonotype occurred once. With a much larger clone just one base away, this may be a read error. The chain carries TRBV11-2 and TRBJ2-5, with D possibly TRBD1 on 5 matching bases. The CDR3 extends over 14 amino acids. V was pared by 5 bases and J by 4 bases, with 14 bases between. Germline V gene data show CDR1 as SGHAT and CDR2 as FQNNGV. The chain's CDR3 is CASSAEKGVETQYF. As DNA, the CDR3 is TGTGCCAGCAGCGCCGAGAAAGGGGTAGAGACCCAGTACTTC.

The CDR3 sequence: CASSDREGFNQPQHF. DNA of the CDR3: TGTGCCAGCAGTGATCGAGAGGGTTTTAATCAGCCCCAGCATTTT. This sequence joins TRBV2 and TRBJ1-5; D is unclear. The CDR3 sequence is 15 residues long. Deletions cut 3 bases from V and 4 bases from J, with 13 bases between. Germline V gene sequence: CDR1 SNHLY, CDR2 FYNNEI.